A selection of T cell receptor beta chains follows, all from one sample in a study of cytomegalovirus exposure and HLA in healthy donors. Method: immunoSEQ multiplex PCR; TCRdb's copy keeps in-frame clones and lacks some. The repertoire holds approximately 100,000 clones, with approximately 9% as singletons. Input material: PBMCs. Every receptor here comes from a man aged 45-65 years in good health and CMV-seropositive. Both conserved end residues are part of each CDR3. D genes are given only for firm matches. The listing skips clone size in some rows; elsewhere it reads once, few, many or a size class.

d_call	j_call	clone_size	v_call	cdr3_aa	cdr3_nt
TRBD2	TRBJ2-1	few	TRBV11-2	CASSLGTSVYNEQFF	TGTGCCAGCAGCTTAGGGACTAGCGTATACAATGAGCAGTTCTTC
TRBD1	TRBJ1-5	-	TRBV19	CASRRGTVNQPQHF	TGTGCCAGTAGGAGGGGGACAGTCAATCAGCCCCAGCATTTT
-	TRBJ2-2	few	TRBV5-6	CASSPDLRGSGELFF	TGTGCCAGCAGCCCAGACCTGAGAGGTTCCGGGGAGCTGTTTTTT
TRBD2	TRBJ2-1	-	TRBV13	CASSFRLAGGNEQFF	TGTGCCAGCAGTTTCCGACTAGCGGGAGGGAATGAGCAGTTCTTC
-	TRBJ1-2	-	TRBV7-9	CASSHPGAGYGYTF	TGTGCCAGCAGCCATCCAGGGGCAGGCTATGGCTACACCTTC
-	TRBJ1-2	-	TRBV10-3	CAISESAGNYGYTF	TGTGCCATCAGTGAGTCGGCAGGGAACTATGGCTACACCTTC
-	TRBJ2-7	-	TRBV30	CAWSVQGLDEQYF	TGTGCCTGGAGTGTCCAGGGCCTCGACGAGCAGTACTTC
TRBD2	TRBJ2-3	few	TRBV7-2	CASSLYGTSPDTQYF	TGTGCCAGCAGCTTATACGGGACTAGCCCAGATACGCAGTATTTT
TRBD2	TRBJ2-7	few	TRBV7-6	CASSLWGGGHEQYF	TGTGCCAGCAGCTTATGGGGGGGAGGACACGAGCAGTACTTC
-	TRBJ2-7	-	TRBV14	CASSPDISYEQYF	TGTGCCAGTTCCCCGGACATTTCCTACGAGCAGTACTTC
-	TRBJ1-2	few	TRBV28	CASSPRWGQYGYTF	TGTGCCAGCAGTCCTCGGTGGGGGCAGTATGGCTACACCTTC
TRBD2	TRBJ2-7	few	TRBV14	CASSRSGSKVYEQYF	TGTGCCAGCAGTCGTAGCGGGAGTAAGGTCTACGAGCAGTACTTC
TRBD2	TRBJ2-1	few	TRBV7-6	CASSLVAGEYNEQFF	TGTGCCAGCAGCTTAGTAGCGGGTGAATACAATGAGCAGTTCTTC
-	TRBJ1-2	few	TRBV11-3	CASSLGPRLYGYTF	TGTGCCAGCAGCTTAGGGCCCAGGCTGTATGGCTACACCTTC
-	TRBJ1-1	few	TRBV10-3	CAISGTKNTEAFF	TGTGCCATCAGTGGGACAAAGAACACTGAAGCTTTCTTT
TRBD1	TRBJ1-4	few	TRBV5-1	CASSTGQAISNEKLFF	TGCGCCAGCAGCACGGGACAGGCTATTTCTAATGAAAAACTGTTTTTT
-	TRBJ1-3	-	TRBV10-3	CAISDRGASSGNTIYF	TGTGCCATCAGTGACCGGGGGGCCTCCTCTGGAAACACCATATATTTT
TRBD2	TRBJ2-3	few	TRBV29-1	CSAFSLAASTDTQYF	TGCAGCGCATTCTCACTAGCGGCCAGCACAGATACGCAGTATTTT
TRBD1	TRBJ2-2	-	TRBV7-3	CASSSTGAAGELFF	TGTGCCAGCAGCTCGACAGGGGCGGCCGGGGAGCTGTTTTTT
-	TRBJ2-7	-	TRBV7-2	CASSSGMIGGFSYEQYF	TGTGCCAGCAGCTCGGGGATGATCGGGGGATTCTCCTACGAGCAGTACTTC
TRBD2	TRBJ2-7	few	TRBV28	CASSGAGRGTYEQYF	TGTGCCAGCAGTGGAGCGGGGAGAGGCACCTACGAGCAGTACTTC
TRBD2	TRBJ2-7	-	TRBV5-6	CASSGLAGGQQYF	TGTGCCAGCAGCGGACTAGCGGGAGGGCAGCAGTACTTC
TRBD2	TRBJ2-2	-	TRBV4-1	CASSQAASGSIAGELFF	TGCGCCAGCAGCCAGGCAGCCAGCGGGAGTATCGCCGGGGAGCTGTTTTTT
-	TRBJ2-5	-	TRBV6-6	CASSYSSRRETQYF	TGTGCCAGCAGTTACTCGAGCAGGAGGGAGACCCAGTACTTC
-	TRBJ2-1	few	TRBV11-2	CASSQSHEQFF	TGTGCCAGCAGCCAAAGCCATGAGCAGTTCTTC
-	TRBJ2-5	few	TRBV6-5	CASSQQGRGETQYF	TGTGCCAGCAGCCAGCAAGGCCGGGGAGAGACCCAGTACTTC
-	TRBJ1-1	-	TRBV28	CASAQDSLNTEAFF	TGTGCCAGCGCGCAGGACAGTTTGAACACTGAAGCTTTCTTT
TRBD1	TRBJ1-1	few	TRBV7-9	CASSLMDRVNTEAFF	TGTGCCAGCAGCTTAATGGACAGGGTAAACACTGAAGCTTTCTTT
-	TRBJ2-7	few	TRBV5-6	CASSRGLGALIYEQYF	TGTGCCAGCAGCCGTGGATTGGGGGCGCTGATATACGAGCAGTACTTC
TRBD1	TRBJ2-1	few	TRBV6-5	CASSLIQGAGNEQFF	TGTGCCAGCAGTTTAATACAGGGGGCAGGCAATGAGCAGTTCTTC
TRBD1	TRBJ2-5	-	TRBV7-9	CASSLDRGRETQYF	TGTGCCAGCAGCTTGGACAGGGGGCGAGAGACCCAGTACTTC
-	TRBJ2-1	few	TRBV28	CASSFNLENEQFF	TGTGCCAGCAGTTTCAATCTAGAAAATGAGCAGTTCTTC
TRBD2	TRBJ2-1	-	TRBV28	CDSTSGRSRNEQFF	TGTGACTCTACTAGCGGGAGGTCCAGGAATGAGCAGTTCTTC
TRBD2	TRBJ2-3	-	TRBV15	CATSRGTSVTQYF	TGTGCCACCAGCAGAGGTACTAGCGTAACGCAGTATTTT
TRBD1	TRBJ2-1	-	TRBV11-3	CASSSTGAVGNEQFF	TGTGCCAGCAGCTCCACAGGGGCGGTGGGCAATGAGCAGTTCTTC
TRBD2	TRBJ2-1	-	TRBV27	CASRRRSGRDRYNEQFF	TGTGCCAGCAGGCGTCGCAGCGGGAGGGACCGATACAATGAGCAGTTCTTC
TRBD1	TRBJ2-1	few	TRBV30	CAWSGGQGALYNEQFF	TGTGCCTGGAGTGGCGGACAGGGGGCGTTATACAATGAGCAGTTCTTC
-	TRBJ1-1	few	TRBV27	CASRTTGRNTEAFF	TGTGCCAGCAGAACTACAGGGAGGAACACTGAAGCTTTCTTT
-	TRBJ1-3	few	TRBV28	CASSSPGTGNTIYF	TGTGCCAGCAGTTCTCCAGGGACTGGAAACACCATATATTTT
-	TRBJ1-1	-	TRBV27	CASSLSGGKAGRTEAFF	TGTGCCAGCAGTTTATCGGGTGGGAAGGCGGGCAGGACTGAAGCTTTCTTT
TRBD1	TRBJ1-6	-	TRBV11-2	CASSPGQGAWNSPLHF	TGTGCCAGCAGCCCCGGACAGGGGGCTTGGAATTCACCCCTCCACTTT
TRBD1	TRBJ1-2	-	TRBV30	CAWRDRGSNGYTF	TGTGCCTGGAGGGACAGGGGGAGTAATGGCTACACCTTC
-	TRBJ2-7	-	TRBV27	CASSSYEQYF	TGTGCCAGCAGTTCGTACGAGCAGTACTTC
-	TRBJ2-6	-	TRBV27	CASKDSLGAGANVLTF	TGTGCCAGCAAAGATAGTCTCGGGGCTGGGGCCAACGTCCTGACTTTC
-	TRBJ2-4	-	TRBV30	CAWSVYMGSADIQYF	TGTGCCTGGAGTGTATATATGGGGTCAGCGGACATTCAGTACTTC
TRBD2	TRBJ2-5	few	TRBV28	CASSFGGKQETQYF	TGTGCCAGCAGTTTCGGGGGGAAACAGGAGACCCAGTACTTC
-	TRBJ2-3	few	TRBV29-1	CSVESGSGTDTQYF	TGCAGCGTTGAAAGCGGGTCTGGGACAGATACGCAGTATTTT
TRBD1	TRBJ2-7	few	TRBV4-1	CASRQLQGTDSEQYF	TGCGCCAGCCGACAGCTACAGGGGACCGACTCCGAGCAGTACTTC
TRBD2	TRBJ2-7	few	TRBV7-9	CASSLGLRSAGEVEQYF	TGTGCCAGCAGCTTGGGCCTCCGGTCGGCGGGAGAGGTCGAGCAGTACTTC